The rows below give T cell receptor beta chains drawn from one sample of a study of blood T cell repertoires in COVID-19. TCRdb's copy holds only in-frame clones and misses some; the assay was immunoSEQ multiplex PCR. This sample has 150,000 to 200,000 clones, with about 85% found just once. The sequenced sample was peripheral blood. These receptors all stem from a man between 18 and 35 years old with acute or convalescent COVID-19. Both conserved end residues are part of each CDR3. A D gene is named only where the DNA matches it firmly. For some rows the clone size is stated as once, few or many, or as a class when expanded; others skip it.

d_gene	abundance	v_gene	j_gene	CDR3nt	CDR3aa
NA	NA	TRBV5-1	TRBJ2-2	TGCGCCAGCTGTGATGGGACACTATGGAACACCGGGGAGCTGTTTTTT	CASCDGTLWNTGELFF
NA	NA	TRBV5-1	TRBJ1-6	TGCGCCAGCAGCTTGACAGGTACCTATAATTCACCCCTCCACTTT	CASSLTGTYNSPLHF
TRBD1	NA	TRBV18	TRBJ2-7	TGTGCCAGCTCACCGATGGACAGGGGTTACGAGCAGTACTTC	CASSPMDRGYEQYF
NA	NA	TRBV2	TRBJ2-3	TGTGCCAGCAGTGAGTGGGGCCAGGGCACAGATACGCAGTATTTT	CASSEWGQGTDTQYF
NA	NA	TRBV5-8	TRBJ1-3	TGTGCCAGCAGCTTGAGAACAGGGGGAAACACCATATATTTT	CASSLRTGGNTIYF
TRBD1	NA	TRBV6-6	TRBJ2-1	TGTGCCAGCAGTCGCCGGGACAGGGGGTATACCTCCTACAATGAGCAGTTCTTC	CASSRRDRGYTSYNEQFF
TRBD2	NA	TRBV10-3	TRBJ2-1	TGTGCCATCAGTGATACTAGCGGGGGATACAATGAGCAGTTCTTC	CAISDTSGGYNEQFF
TRBD1	NA	TRBV6-6	TRBJ2-2	TGTGCCAGCAGTTCACGGACAGGGGGCTTTTCCGGGGAGCTGTTTTTT	CASSSRTGGFSGELFF
TRBD2	NA	TRBV3-1/TRBV3-2	TRBJ2-2	TGTGCCAGCGGAAAAACTAGCGGGGGGGCAAACACCGGGGAGCTGTTTTTT	CASGKTSGGANTGELFF
NA	NA	TRBV14	TRBJ1-1	TGTGCCAGCAGCCCCTTCGTTATCGGCACTGAAGCTTTCTTT	CASSPFVIGTEAFF
NA	NA	TRBV5-1	TRBJ1-4	TGCGCCAGCAGCGCACGGAGACAGAGAACTAATGAAAAACTGTTTTTT	CASSARRQRTNEKLFF
NA	NA	TRBV7-2	TRBJ1-2	TGTGCCAGCAGCTTAGCGTCGGGGGTCTATGGCTACACCTTC	CASSLASGVYGYTF
NA	once	TRBV2	TRBJ2-6	TGTGCCAGCAGTGAATCGGGGGGCGGGGCCAACGTCCTGACTTTC	CASSESGGGANVLTF
TRBD1	NA	TRBV9	TRBJ1-2	TGTGCCAGCAGCGTAGACTTCAGGGGGTCGTTCGGCTACACCTTC	CASSVDFRGSFGYTF
TRBD2	NA	TRBV6-1	TRBJ2-4	TGTGCCAGCAGTGAGGTCAGCGGGGGGGGAGGCATTCAGTACTTC	CASSEVSGGGGIQYF
NA	NA	TRBV15	TRBJ1-2	TGTGCCACCAGCAGAGCTCTGACAGATGGCTACACCTTC	CATSRALTDGYTF
TRBD2	NA	TRBV9	TRBJ2-3	TGTGCCAGCACCGTAGCGGGGGGGCCTCGGGATACGCAGTATTTT	CASTVAGGPRDTQYF
TRBD1	once	TRBV12-3/TRBV12-4	TRBJ1-2	TGTGCCAGCAGTCCGGGACAGCTCTATGGCTACACCTTC	CASSPGQLYGYTF
NA	once	TRBV24-1	TRBJ2-3	TGTGCCACCAGTGATCCGGGATCAAGCACAGATACGCAGTATTTT	CATSDPGSSTDTQYF
NA	NA	TRBV6-6	TRBJ2-2	TGTGCCAGCAGGCAAGGCCGGGAGAACACCGGGGAGCTGTTTTTT	CASRQGRENTGELFF
TRBD1	NA	TRBV6-6	TRBJ1-5	TGTGCCAGCAGTTACCGGGACAGGGTTATTCCCCAGCATTTT	CASSYRDRVIPQHF
TRBD1	NA	TRBV18	TRBJ2-5	TGTGCCAGCTCAGAAGGGACAGGGAGTACCCAGTACTTC	CASSEGTGSTQYF
NA	NA	TRBV5-1	TRBJ2-3	TGCGCCAGCAGCGGATCAGGAGGACTCACAGATACGCAGTATTTT	CASSGSGGLTDTQYF
NA	few	TRBV6-5	TRBJ1-2	TGTGCCAGCATGGGGAGGGGGGGGAATAACTATGGCTACACCTTC	CASMGRGGNNYGYTF
NA	NA	TRBV12-3/TRBV12-4	TRBJ2-3	TGTGCCAGCAGTCTGAGGGGGACAGATACGCAGTATTTT	CASSLRGTDTQYF
NA	NA	TRBV10-3	TRBJ1-2	TGTGCCATCAGCGCAGGGGAGATCTATGGCTACACCTTC	CAISAGEIYGYTF
NA	NA	TRBV30	TRBJ1-1	TGTGCCTGGGGGAGAGGGAACACTGAAGCTTTCTTT	CAWGRGNTEAFF
NA	NA	TRBV14	TRBJ2-3	TGTGCCAGCAGCCTGACAACAGCCTCCACAGATACGCAGTATTTT	CASSLTTASTDTQYF